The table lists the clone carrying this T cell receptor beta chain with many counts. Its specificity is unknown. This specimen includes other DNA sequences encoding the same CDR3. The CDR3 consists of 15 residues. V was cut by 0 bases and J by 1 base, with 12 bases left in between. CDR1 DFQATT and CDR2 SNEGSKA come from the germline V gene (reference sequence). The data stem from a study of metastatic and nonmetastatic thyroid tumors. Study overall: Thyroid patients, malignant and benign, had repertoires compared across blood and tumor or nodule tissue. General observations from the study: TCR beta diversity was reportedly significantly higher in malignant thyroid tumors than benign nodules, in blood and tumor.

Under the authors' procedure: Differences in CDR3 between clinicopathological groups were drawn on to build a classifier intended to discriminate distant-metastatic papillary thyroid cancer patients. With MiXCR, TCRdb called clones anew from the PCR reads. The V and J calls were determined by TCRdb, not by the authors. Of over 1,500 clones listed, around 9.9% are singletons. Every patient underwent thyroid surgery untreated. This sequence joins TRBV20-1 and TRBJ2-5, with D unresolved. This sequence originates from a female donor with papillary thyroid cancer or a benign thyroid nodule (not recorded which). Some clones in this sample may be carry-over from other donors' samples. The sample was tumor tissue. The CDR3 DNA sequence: TGCAGTGCTAGAGACGGTGGGAATCCCCAAGAGACCCAGTACTTC. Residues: CSARDGGNPQETQYF.